These 2 T cell receptor beta chains were sequenced from one sample in a study of shared clonotypes between healthy human individuals (dated by TCRdb to about 2020). Library construction relied on the immunoSEQ multiplex PCR assay. TCRdb mirrors the immuneACCESS table, restricted to in-frame sequences. Some clones are absent from its copies; in checked studies, under half trace to an unresolved V gene, and the reason for the others is unknown. Here the sample has approximately 2,200,000 clones; 90% to 95% occur a single time. Of the sample, over 1.5% is held by the ten largest clones. CD8 naive samples were obtained by positive selection for CCR7 among CD45RO-negative cells, yielding a CD45RA+CCR7+ population from which TemRA cells were excluded. Specimen: naive CD8+ T cells from PBMCs. The sample's cell subset or site label is to be understood as: CD45RA+CCR7+. Receptors originate from a man younger than 35 in good health. Some clones in this sample may be carry-over from other donors' samples.

This clone has only one observation. The rearrangement joins TRBV6-1 to TRBJ2-3; TRBD1 matches at 8 bases. The germline V gene has CDR1 MNHNS and CDR2 SASEGT. The CDR3 sequence is 11 residues long. The CDR3 loop is CGGQVGDTQYF. Written as DNA, the CDR3 is TGTGGGGGACAGGTGGGGGATACGCAGTATTTT.

This rearrangement joins TRBV6-1 to TRBJ2-1; D might be TRBD2 (5 bases). V was clipped by 1 base and J by 2 bases, with 12 bases between them. Germline assignment: CDR1 MNHNS and CDR2 SASEGT. The CDR3 extends over 16 amino acids. The CDR3 DNA is TGTGCCAGCAGTGAAGGGTTGCGGGTACCCTACAATGAGCAGTTCTTC. It codes for CASSEGLRVPYNEQFF.